What follows are 9 T cell receptor beta chains derived from one specimen sequenced in a study of T cells in Graves' hyperthyroidism and ophthalmopathy. Researchers amplified the TCR beta CDR3 regions from RNA transcripts. A first-round RT-PCR of the TCR CDR3 used the HTBI primer set. MiXCR was run by TCRdb on the multiplex PCR reads, yielding one entry per CDR3 protein. The sample lists 550,000 to 650,000 distinct CDR3 sequences; 13% to 15% were seen once. The source material was blood. Source of these receptors: a woman in her 40s with Graves' hyperthyroidism.

This clonotype appeared many times. The chain combines TRBV28 with TRBJ2-7, with D possibly being TRBD1 (5 bases). The germline gives CDR1 MDHEN, CDR2 SYDVKM. Trimming took 3 bases from V and 5 from J, leaving 11 bases between them. This CDR3 contains 13 residues. This CDR3 reads CASSLQGVHEQYF. CDR3 DNA sequence: TGTGCCAGCAGTTTGCAGGGTGTCCACGAGCAGTACTTC.

This clonotype was seen many times. The rearrangement uses TRBV20-1 and TRBJ1-3, with D tentatively TRBD1 (5 bases). This CDR3 is 14 amino acids long. With 2 bases removed from V and 2 bases from J, the gap between germline ends came to 10 bases. The germline V gene encodes CDR1 DFQATT and CDR2 SNEGSKA (reference sequence). Here the CDR3 DNA reads TGCAGTGCTAGAACTACAGGAGCTGGAAACACCATATATTTT. This gives the protein CSARTTGAGNTIYF.

In this sample, this clonotype turned up a few times. The CDR3 bases are TGTGCCAGCAGTCAACAGGGTTTTGTTTTCACAGATACGCAGTATTTT. This translates into CASSQQGFVFTDTQYF. V gene TRBV27 combines with J gene TRBJ2-3, with a tentative D call TRBD1 (6 bases). CDR1 is MNHEY, CDR2 SMNVEV, per germline (reference sequence). This CDR3 has 16 residues. Trimming removed 5 bases at V and 2 bases at J, with 17 bases between.

The chain has TRBV18 and TRBJ2-2; 7 bases match TRBD2. V lost 2 bases to trimming and J lost 5 bases; unmatched junction nucleotides: 8. The length of the CDR3 is 16 residues. Germline CDR1 is KGHSH and CDR2 is LQKENI. CDR3 sequence: CASSPVAGEGTGELFF. Written as DNA, the CDR3 is TGTGCCAGCTCACCAGTGGCGGGAGAGGGGACCGGGGAGCTGTTTTTT.

This sequence joins TRBV7-2 and TRBJ1-5; D is ambiguous. CDR1 and CDR2 (germline): SGHTA, FQGNSA. The CDR3 totals 15 residues. V shed 0 bases and J shed 0 bases, with 6 bases lying between them. CDR3 in DNA: TGTGCCAGCAGCTTAGCGGGCAGTAGCAATCAGCCCCAGCATTTT. Its protein is CASSLAGSSNQPQHF.

The table lists this clonotype with many counts. The J gene is TRBJ1-2, the V gene TRBV2; D is perhaps TRBD1 (5 bases). Trimming took off 5 bases at V and 6 bases at J, with 13 bases between the two ends. From germline, CDR1 is SNHLY and CDR2 FYNNEI. This CDR3 comprises 13 residues. The CDR3 DNA reads TGTGCCAGCAGTTACCAGGGAAAGGATGGCTACACCTTC. As protein: CASSYQGKDGYTF.

This clonotype has only a few counts. The rearrangement links TRBV30 to TRBJ2-7, with D tentatively TRBD2 (6 bases). The ends were cut back, 0 bases at V and 3 bases at J, with 12 bases in the middle. This CDR3 has 14 residues. Germline assignment: CDR1 GTSNPN and CDR2 SVGIG (reference sequence). The CDR3 sequence: CAWSVRGYSYEQYF. For the CDR3, the DNA is TGTGCCTGGAGTGTACGGGGGTATAGCTACGAGCAGTACTTC.

This clonotype has more than one count but fewer than ten. The CDR3 protein is CASRHSGTISSEAFF. CDR3 bases: TGTGCCAGCAGACACTCCGGGACAATCTCCTCAGAAGCTTTCTTT. The chain couples TRBV6-5 to TRBJ1-1; D is possibly TRBD1 (6 bases). Looked up from germline, CDR1 is MNHEY and CDR2 is SVGAGI. Trimming took off 6 bases at V and 8 bases at J, with 22 bases between the two ends. CDR3 length: 15 residues.

The chain has TRBV9 and TRBJ1-1; TRBD1 matches at 7 bases. CDR3 size: 13 residues. V shed 4 bases, J shed 6 bases, and the junction held 6 bases outside the gene matches. CDR1 is SGDLS, CDR2 YYNGEE, per germline. In DNA, the CDR3 is TGTGCCAGCAGCCCTTCCGGGACAGCTGAAGCTTTCTTT. This gives the protein CASSPSGTAEAFF.